This T cell receptor beta chain was profiled in a study of blood T cell repertoires in COVID-19. Germline CDR1 is LGHDT and CDR2 is YNNKEL (reference sequence). Deletions cut 2 bases from V and 7 bases from J, with 4 bases between. The CDR3 spans 11 residues. Original processing methods: It was from reference gene primer amplification that nucleated cell counts were estimated. Using immunoSEQ multiplex PCR, the repertoire was profiled, and TCRdb retains in-frame clones only, with some absent. D and trimming come from the DNA, and the V and J calls and clone size come from that table. The table shows approximately 82,000 clones, with about four fifths occurring only once.

The sequence was obtained from a woman aged 55-69 years with acute or convalescent COVID-19. Sample: peripheral blood. The chain recombines TRBV3-1 (or the pseudogene TRBV3-2) with TRBJ2-3; D call uncertain. The CDR3 region is CASSQLYTQYF. For the CDR3, the DNA is TGTGCCAGCAGCCAACTTTATACGCAGTATTTT.